The text below deals with one TCR beta chain. Its antigen is still unknown. This sample's treatment: roughly ten-day PBMC culture with coronavirus spike peptide pools or control peptides (ViraFEST assay). The sample originates from a study of vaccination and CD4 T cells after COVID-19. Findings and caveats of the study: The median count of SARS-CoV-2-reactive clonotypes rose from 21 to 38, not significantly. Relatively few convalescent patients were studied, without early post-infection timepoints.

The germline V gene has CDR1 DFQATT and CDR2 SNEGSKA (reference sequence). This CDR3 has 15 residues. V lost 0 bases and J 1 base, leaving 12 bases between the germline ends. Sequence data for DNA of cultured CD4+ T cells were generated by the Oncomine TCR Beta short-read assay. After culture, CD4+ T cells served as the source for genomic DNA extraction. From the PCR reads, TCRdb called clonotypes with MiXCR, one entry per CDR3 protein. The sample shows approximately 12,000 distinct CDR3 sequences, roughly 61% of them seen only once. The J gene is TRBJ1-1, the V gene TRBV20-1, with D unclear. The TCR was taken from a human donor who had recovered from COVID-19. The sample consisted of CD4+ T cells from blood, cultured in vitro. DNA of the CDR3: TGCAGTGCTAGAGAGCCTACAAAGGGGAACACTGAAGCTTTCTTT. Encoded protein: CSAREPTKGNTEAFF.